This TCR beta chain derives from a study of cytomegalovirus exposure and HLA in healthy donors. Per the germline V gene, CDR1 is MDHEN and CDR2 is SYDVKM. The CDR3 is made up of 15 amino acids. The J segment lost 7 bases and the V segment lost 2 bases, leaving 7 bases of the junction unmatched. The PCR had 60 Vbeta and 13 Jbeta primers. Repertoires were generated with immunoSEQ multiplex PCR, while TCRdb's copy carries only in-frame clones and drops some. The sample yields nearly 300,000 clones, just over 85% seen once. This receptor was identified in a man aged 35-49 years in good health and CMV-seropositive. The sample consisted of PBMCs. The chain joins TRBV28 to TRBJ2-3, with TRBD2 matching 9 bases. CDR3 region: CASSLGGRAGYTQYF. Here the CDR3 DNA reads TGTGCCAGCAGTTTAGGCGGGAGGGCCGGTTATACGCAGTATTTT.